What follows are 13 T cell receptor beta chains derived from one specimen sequenced in a study of blood T cell repertoires in COVID-19. Produced via immunoSEQ multiplex PCR; TCRdb's table is partial and in-frame only. The repertoire holds roughly 130,000 clones, with 65% to 85% as singletons. The sample comprised peripheral blood. These receptors were taken from a woman aged 70-85 years with acute or convalescent COVID-19.

Here the CDR3 DNA reads TGTGCCAGCAGCTTCACTAGGTCAGATACGCAGTATTTT. This encodes CASSFTRSDTQYF. The chain uses TRBV7-2 and TRBJ2-3; D perhaps matches TRBD2 (5 bases). CDR3 length: 13 amino acids. Germline CDR1 reads SGHTA; CDR2 reads FQGNSA. The V and J ends lost 3 bases and 4 bases respectively, with 8 bases between them.

The chain couples TRBV24-1 to TRBJ2-5; 11 bases align to TRBD2. With 2 bases clipped from V and 7 bases from J, the junction kept 8 bases outside the gene matches. This CDR3 region has 16 residues. Germline assignment: CDR1 KGHDR and CDR2 SFDVKD. The CDR3 coding sequence is TGTGCCACCAGTGATTCGACTAGCGGGGCATTGTGGACCCAGTACTTC. This codes for CATSDSTSGALWTQYF.

The chain joins TRBV5-1 to TRBJ2-3, with D perhaps TRBD2 (6 bases). Trimming removed 2 bases at V and 0 bases at J, with 7 bases between. This CDR3 spans 14 amino acids. Germline V gene data show CDR1 as SGHRS and CDR2 as YFSETQ. Here the CDR3 reads CASSLRESTDTQYF. Written as DNA, the CDR3 is TGCGCCAGCAGCTTACGGGAGAGCACAGATACGCAGTATTTT.

The chain is built from TRBV30 and TRBJ2-3; 9 positions match TRBD2. The CDR3 is made up of 15 amino acids. J was trimmed by 2 bases and V by 4 bases; bases with no gene match: 7. Germline lookup yields CDR1 GTSNPN and CDR2 SVGIG (reference sequence). DNA of the CDR3: TGTGCCTGGACGTTCGGCGGGGGGGCCACAGATACGCAGTATTTT. Residues: CAWTFGGGATDTQYF.

This clone showed up just a few times. J is TRBJ1-1 and V is TRBV5-4; D unclear. The V gene's germline CDR1 is SGHNT and CDR2 YYREEE (reference sequence). The CDR3 runs 13 residues. Trimming removed 0 bases from V and 5 bases from J, with 8 bases in between. CDR3 nucleotides: TGTGCCAGCAGCTTGGAACCGGAGACTGAAGCTTTCTTT. This gives the protein CASSLEPETEAFF.

This clone was seen a single time. CDR3 in DNA: TGCGCCAGCAGCCAAGAGCTTAAGCGGGGGGGATCGGCGCAGTATTTT. The encoded protein is CASSQELKRGGSAQYF. The chain links TRBV4-3 to TRBJ2-3, with TRBD2 identical over 10 bases. V gave up 0 bases and J gave up 10 bases; unmatched junction bases: 10. Germline values: CDR1 LGHNA, CDR2 YSLEER. The CDR3 extends over 16 amino acids.

This chain links TRBV6-6 with TRBJ1-6; 7 nucleotides agree with TRBD1. This CDR3 is built from 13 residues. J was trimmed by 7 bases and V by 8 bases; bases with no gene match: 5. The V gene's germline CDR1 is MNHNY and CDR2 SVGAGI (reference sequence). DNA of the CDR3: TGTGCCAGCCGGGACAGCCTAAATTCACCCCTCCACTTT. Its translation: CASRDSLNSPLHF.

The V call is TRBV30, the J call TRBJ1-4, with no clear D. This CDR3 has 12 residues. Looked up from germline, CDR1 is GTSNPN and CDR2 is SVGIG (reference sequence). Trimming took 8 bases from V and 4 from J, leaving 11 bases between them. CDR3 region: CAGNGRNEKLFF. The CDR3 nucleotides are TGTGCCGGGAATGGGCGTAATGAAAAACTGTTTTTT.

The CDR3 protein is CASSMLQGRESHYGYTF. CDR3 coding DNA: TGTGCCAGTAGTATGTTACAGGGGCGAGAATCCCACTATGGCTACACCTTC. The chain is built from TRBV19 and TRBJ1-2, with TRBD1 matching 7 bases. Losses at the gene ends were 3 bases for V and 3 bases for J; bases not matched to a gene: 13. This CDR3 is 17 amino acids long. Per the germline V gene, CDR1 is LNHDA and CDR2 is SQIVND (reference sequence). Using reference TRBV19 and TRBJ1-2 for the parts outside the CDR3, the full variable domain is DGGITQSPKYLFRKEGQNVTLSCEQNLNHDAMYWYRQDPGQGLRLIYYSQIVNDFQKGDIAEGYSVSREKKESFPLTVTSAQKNPTAFYLCASSMLQGRESHYGYTFGSGTRLTVV.

The genes are TRBV7-2 and TRBJ1-2; the D is unclear. Germline CDR1 is SGHTA and CDR2 is FQGNSA. Trimming stripped 5 bases from V and 3 bases from J, with 13 bases between. The length of the CDR3 is 14 residues. CDR3 nucleotides: TGTGCCAGCAGCCCCTCGGTCGAGCACTATGGCTACACCTTC. It specifies CASSPSVEHYGYTF.

The J gene is TRBJ2-7, the V gene TRBV7-9; maybe TRBD2 (6 bases). The CDR3 spans 15 residues. Germline assignment: CDR1 SEHNR and CDR2 FQNEAQ (reference sequence). Trimming cost V 1 base and J 1 base, with 11 bases left between them. The DNA for the CDR3 is TGTGCCAGCAGCTTAGGGGAAGGGAGGTCCTACGAGCAGTACGTC. Translated, it gives CASSLGEGRSYEQYV.

This clone was observed a few times. This sequence joins TRBV28 and TRBJ1-3; 8 positions agree with TRBD1. Unmatched junction bases numbered 9, after V lost 7 bases and J lost 4 bases. The CDR3 is made up of 15 amino acids. CDR1 is MDHEN and CDR2 is SYDVKM in the germline V gene. The CDR3 region has the DNA TGTGCCAGCAATACACAGGGGGAGTCCGGAAACACCATATATTTT. It yields the protein CASNTQGESGNTIYF.

This clone appeared a few times. The genes are TRBV29-1 and TRBJ2-5; 10 nucleotides align to TRBD2. This CDR3 has 12 residues. V lost 5 bases to trimming and J lost 5 bases; unmatched junction nucleotides: 2. CDR1 and CDR2 from the germline V gene are SQVTM and ANQGSEA. The CDR3 DNA follows: TGCAGCGTTCTAGCGGGGGAGGAGACCCAGTACTTC. Its translation is CSVLAGEETQYF.